A selection of T cell receptor beta chains follows, all from one sample in a study of Graves' ophthalmopathy and Graves' hyperthyroidism. In TCRdb, the multiplex PCR reads were re-called with MiXCR into one record per CDR3 protein. The sample carries a few hundred thousand distinct CDR3 sequences, approximately 18% recorded once. Sequencing was carried out using peripheral blood. These receptors were collected from an adult woman with stable Graves' hyperthyroidism. Both conserved end residues are part of each CDR3. D genes are given only for firm matches. The size field is filled for only some rows; it gives once, few, many or a size class.

V: TRBV11-2
size: many
D: TRBD1
J: TRBJ2-5
DNA: TGTGCCAGCAGCTATGACAGGGCGTCGGAGACCCAGTACTTC
CDR3: CASSYDRASETQYF

V: TRBV12-3/TRBV12-4
size: many
D: TRBD1
J: TRBJ2-5
DNA: TGTGCCAGCAGTTTAGGGACAGGGTTCTCCTGGGAGACCCAGTACTTC
CDR3: CASSLGTGFSWETQYF

V: TRBV27
size: many
D: TRBD1
J: TRBJ1-5
DNA: TGTGCCAGCAGCCCATTGGGACAGGGGCCCAATCAGCCCCAGCATTTT
CDR3: CASSPLGQGPNQPQHF

V: TRBV10-3
size: -
D: -
J: TRBJ1-2
DNA: TGTGCCATCAGTGAGGGGAACTATGGCTACACCTTC
CDR3: CAISEGNYGYTF

V: TRBV5-1
size: many
D: -
J: TRBJ2-4
DNA: TGCGCCAGCAGCCCCCCCTCGAGGTCCAAAAACATTCAGTACTTC
CDR3: CASSPPSRSKNIQYF

V: TRBV12-5
size: many
D: -
J: TRBJ2-7
DNA: TGTGCTAGTGGTTTGGACAGTACCTACGAGCAGTACTTC
CDR3: CASGLDSTYEQYF

V: TRBV11-1
size: many
D: -
J: TRBJ2-2
DNA: TGTGCCAGCAGCTTATTGTCGACACCTACGGCCACCGGGGAGCTGTTTTTT
CDR3: CASSLLSTPTATGELFF

V: TRBV7-6
size: many
D: -
J: TRBJ2-7
DNA: TGTGCCAGCAGCCCCCTAGACCGAAAATACGAGCAGTACTTC
CDR3: CASSPLDRKYEQYF

V: TRBV20-1
size: many
D: -
J: TRBJ2-5
DNA: TGCAGTGCTACTCCCGGGCAAGCGCTTCAAGAGACCCAGTACTTC
CDR3: CSATPGQALQETQYF

V: TRBV4-1
size: -
D: TRBD2
J: TRBJ2-5
DNA: TGCGCCAGCAGCCACCCTGGGGGGGGCCAAGAGACCCAGTACTTC
CDR3: CASSHPGGGQETQYF

V: TRBV6-1
size: many
D: -
J: TRBJ2-5
DNA: TGTGCCAGCAGTCCGACAGCCCAAGAGACCCAGTACTTC
CDR3: CASSPTAQETQYF

V: TRBV12-3/TRBV12-4
size: many
D: TRBD2
J: TRBJ2-7
DNA: TGTGCCAGCAGCAATAATGCCCGGCTAGCGGGAGGGCCCTACGAGCAGTACTTC
CDR3: CASSNNARLAGGPYEQYF

V: TRBV19
size: many
D: -
J: TRBJ2-2
DNA: TGTGCCAGTAAGGGGTTGGGCAGGGCCAAGGACACCGGGGAGCTGTTTTTT
CDR3: CASKGLGRAKDTGELFF

V: TRBV10-3
size: -
D: -
J: TRBJ1-2
DNA: TGTGCCATCAGTGATGGTGGCTATGGCTACACCTTC
CDR3: CAISDGGYGYTF

V: TRBV19
size: -
D: -
J: TRBJ2-6
DNA: TGTGCCAGTAACCCAACCGGGACCCTCGGGGCCAACGTCCTGACTTTC
CDR3: CASNPTGTLGANVLTF

V: TRBV20-1
size: many
D: -
J: TRBJ2-7
DNA: TGCAGTGCTAGAGATCTGGGAGGAAGCTCCTACGAGCAGTACTTC
CDR3: CSARDLGGSSYEQYF

V: TRBV11-2
size: -
D: -
J: TRBJ1-1
DNA: TGTGCCAGCAGCCTTTACAGGGACGCATGCGGATGCTTGGACACTGAAGCTTTCTTT
CDR3: CASSLYRDACGCLDTEAFF

V: TRBV2
size: -
D: TRBD2
J: TRBJ2-7
DNA: TGTGCCAGCAGTGAAGTCGGCGGGAGCCACGAGCAGTACTTC
CDR3: CASSEVGGSHEQYF